The next 2 T cell receptor beta chains were all read from a single sample in a study of blood T cell repertoires in COVID-19. TCRdb's copy holds only in-frame clones and misses some; the assay was immunoSEQ multiplex PCR. Among 90,000 to 130,000 clones listed, 75% to 80% were seen once. Sequencing was carried out using peripheral blood. These receptors all stem from a woman of 80 years or more with active or convalescent COVID-19.

This clone was detected once. The rearrangement uses TRBV9 and TRBJ2-1, with 10 bases matching TRBD2. V lost 4 bases and J lost 0; bases outside the gene matches: 4. The CDR3 runs 16 residues. Germline values: CDR1 SGDLS, CDR2 YYNGEE. The chain's CDR3 is CASSIGLAVSYNEQFF. The CDR3 nucleotides are TGTGCCAGCAGCATAGGACTAGCGGTCTCCTACAATGAGCAGTTCTTC.

This sequence joins TRBV6-4 and TRBJ1-1, with D possibly TRBD1 on 5 matching bases. CDR3 length: 15 residues. V dropped 7 bases and J dropped 4 bases, with 19 bases sitting between them. The germline CDR1 and CDR2 sequences are MRHNA and SNTAGT. In DNA form, the CDR3 reads TGTGCCAGCACGACGGGGGGGGAGGAGAGCACTGAAGCTTTCTTT. Protein sequence: CASTTGGEESTEAFF.